The sample holds a few counts of the clone carrying this T cell receptor (beta chain). Antigen specificity is unknown. This entry belongs to a study of T cell repertoires in cytomegalovirus infection. Overall study: Public TCR beta signature analysis indicated the presence of both CMV infection and matching HLA type. Regarding the study as a whole: Using cumulative public TCR beta family frequency, the authors identified those who carried CMV together with the relevant HLA. In two of eight donors, the top clonotype was HLA-C-restricted CMV-specific.

V was shortened by 6 bases and J by 6 bases, with 12 bases between the two germline ends. The CDR3 is made up of 13 amino acids. TCRdb independently ran MiXCR on the reads; one entry per CDR3 protein. The repertoire includes a few hundred thousand distinct CDR3 sequences, roughly 13% of them detected once, and 7% to 9.5% sits in the top ten. This TCR was sampled from a human donor in good health (CMV status not recorded). Some clones in this sample may be carry-over from other donors' samples. The chain carries TRBV12-3 or TRBV12-4 and TRBJ1-5; maybe TRBD1 (6 bases). The sequenced sample was PBMCs. CDR3 in amino acids: CASSAGEGQPQHF. The DNA for the CDR3 is TGTGCCAGCAGCGCAGGGGAAGGTCAGCCCCAGCATTTT.